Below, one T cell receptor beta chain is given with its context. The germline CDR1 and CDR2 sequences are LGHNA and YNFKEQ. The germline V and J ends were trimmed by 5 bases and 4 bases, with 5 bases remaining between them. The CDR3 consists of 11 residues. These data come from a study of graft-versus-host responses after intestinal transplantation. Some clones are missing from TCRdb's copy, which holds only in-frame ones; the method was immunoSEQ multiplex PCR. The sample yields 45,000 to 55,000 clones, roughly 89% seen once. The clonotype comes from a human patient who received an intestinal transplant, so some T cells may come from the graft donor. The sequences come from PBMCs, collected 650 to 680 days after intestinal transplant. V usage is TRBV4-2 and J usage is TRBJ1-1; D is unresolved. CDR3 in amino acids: CASSLSTEAFF. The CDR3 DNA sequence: TGTGCCAGCAGCTTGAGCACTGAAGCTTTCTTT.